Listed here are 10 T cell receptor beta chains from one sample, sequenced in a study of T cell changes during pregnancy in multiple sclerosis. The protocol was immunoSEQ multiplex PCR, while the TCRdb copy is restricted to in-frame clones and leaves out a portion. The repertoire holds approximately 32,000 clones, with approximately 89% as singletons. The starting material was CD8+ T cells from peripheral blood mononuclear cells, obtained in the first trimester of pregnancy. All receptors derive from a female donor with multiple sclerosis, enrolled in a pregnancy study.

The chain is built from TRBV11-2 and TRBJ2-2; 7 positions agree with TRBD2. Trimming took 5 bases from V and 4 from J; bases not matched to a gene: 10. The CDR3 contains 16 residues. Germline V gene data show CDR1 as SGHAT and CDR2 as FQNNGV. CDR3 sequence (DNA): TGTGCCAGCAGCCCTCTGGCGGGAGAAAGCACCGGGGAGCTGTTTTTT. Translated, it gives CASSPLAGESTGELFF.

By share, this clone counts as medium-sized. The V gene is TRBV19, the J gene TRBJ1-1, with 7 positions matching TRBD1. This CDR3 is built from 14 residues. Germline V CDR1 and CDR2: LNHDA, SQIVND (reference sequence). Trimming cost V 7 bases and J 3 bases; bases outside gene matches: 8. CDR3 sequence reads: CASKWGRGYTEAFF. The CDR3 nucleotides read TGTGCCAGTAAGTGGGGCAGGGGGTACACTGAAGCTTTCTTT.

The chain recombines TRBV14 with TRBJ1-2; 7 bases match TRBD1. With 0 bases clipped from V and 0 bases from J, the junction kept 10 bases outside the gene matches. CDR1 SGHDN and CDR2 FVKESK come from the germline V gene. CDR3 length equals 18 residues. The CDR3 loop reads CASSQDPRTGRANYGYTF. In nucleotides, the CDR3 is TGTGCCAGCAGCCAAGATCCCCGGACAGGTAGAGCTAACTATGGCTACACCTTC.

This chain connects TRBV30 to TRBJ1-2; no definite D call. The germline gives CDR1 GTSNPN, CDR2 SVGIG (reference sequence). The V gene lost 2 bases and the J gene lost 4 bases, with 11 bases spanning the gap. CDR3 length equals 13 residues. The CDR3 nucleotides read TGTGCCTGGAGTCCGACCCACAGCTATGGCTACACCTTC. It specifies CAWSPTHSYGYTF.

The chain uses TRBV6-5 and TRBJ2-1; 10 nucleotides match TRBD2. Germline loops: CDR1 MNHEY, CDR2 SVGAGI. The CDR3 loop spans 16 amino acids. Trimming removed 4 bases from V and 7 bases from J; junction bases left unmatched: 10. CDR3 amino acids: CASSSQREGLENEQFF. In DNA, the CDR3 is TGTGCCAGCAGTTCCCAGCGGGAGGGCCTAGAGAATGAGCAGTTCTTC.

This chain joins TRBV29-1 and TRBJ2-7, with 9 bases lining up with TRBD1. The CDR3 contains 16 residues. The germline V gene has CDR1 SQVTM and CDR2 ANQGSEA. Trimming removed 6 bases from V and 2 bases from J; junction bases left unmatched: 14. Here the CDR3 DNA reads TGCAGCGTAGGGGACAGGGTCCTAGCGGACCCCTACGAGCAGTACTTC. Residues: CSVGDRVLADPYEQYF.

Only one count was recorded for this clone. The chain has TRBV7-3 and TRBJ2-2; maybe TRBD1 (5 bases). V gave up 5 bases and J gave up 0 bases, with 13 bases separating them. Germline values: CDR1 SGHTA, CDR2 FQGTGA. The CDR3 totals 16 residues. CDR3 sequence: CASSIIHRTNTGELFF. Here the CDR3 DNA reads TGTGCCAGCAGCATAATTCACAGGACGAACACCGGGGAGCTGTTTTTT.

The gene calls are TRBV7-9 and TRBJ2-6; TRBD1 matches at 12 bases. Trimming cost V 4 bases and J 1 base; bases outside gene matches: 8. The CDR3 is made up of 19 amino acids. Per germline, CDR1 SEHNR and CDR2 FQNEAQ (reference sequence). The CDR3 DNA reads as TGTGCCAGCAGCTCAGTACCGGGACAGGGGGCGTCTGGGGCCAACGTCCTGACTTTC. Its protein product is CASSSVPGQGASGANVLTF. Complete variable domain (other parts from reference TRBV7-9 and TRBJ2-6): DTGVSQNPRHKITKRGQNVTFRCDPISEHNRLYWYRQTLGQGPEFLTYFQNEAQLEKSRLLSDRFSAERPKGSFSTLEIQRTEQGDSAMYLCASSSVPGQGASGANVLTFGAGSRLTVL.

CDR3 bases: TGTGCCAGTAGTATATCTTGGACTAGCTGGATGGGTGAGCAGTACTTC. Protein product: CASSISWTSWMGEQYF. V and J are TRBV19 and TRBJ2-7; 8 bases align to TRBD2. With 2 bases clipped from V and 7 bases from J, the junction kept 13 bases outside the gene matches. This CDR3 spans 16 amino acids. Per the germline V gene, CDR1 is LNHDA and CDR2 is SQIVND (reference sequence).

This clone was counted once. This rearrangement joins TRBV2 to TRBJ1-2, with 7 bases fitting TRBD1. V was pared by 6 bases and J by 4 bases, with 14 bases of the junction left unmatched. The CDR3 runs 16 residues. Germline V gene sequence: CDR1 SNHLY, CDR2 FYNNEI. The CDR3 DNA reads TGTGCCAGCAGGAAATTAGGACAGGTAACCCCCTATGGCTACACCTTC. Translated, it gives CASRKLGQVTPYGYTF.